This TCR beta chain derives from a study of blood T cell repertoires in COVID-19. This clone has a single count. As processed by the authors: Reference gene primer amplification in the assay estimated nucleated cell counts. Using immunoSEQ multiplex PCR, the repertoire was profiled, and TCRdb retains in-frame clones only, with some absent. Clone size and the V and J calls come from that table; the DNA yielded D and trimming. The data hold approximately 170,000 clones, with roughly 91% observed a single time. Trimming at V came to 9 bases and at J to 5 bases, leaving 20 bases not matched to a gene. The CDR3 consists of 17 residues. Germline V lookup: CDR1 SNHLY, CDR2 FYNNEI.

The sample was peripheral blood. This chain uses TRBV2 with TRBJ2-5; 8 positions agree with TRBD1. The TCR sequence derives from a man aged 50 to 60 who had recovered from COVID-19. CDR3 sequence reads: CASMRGTGSHRGETQYF. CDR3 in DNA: TGTGCCAGTATGAGGGGGACAGGATCCCACCGTGGGGAGACCCAGTACTTC.